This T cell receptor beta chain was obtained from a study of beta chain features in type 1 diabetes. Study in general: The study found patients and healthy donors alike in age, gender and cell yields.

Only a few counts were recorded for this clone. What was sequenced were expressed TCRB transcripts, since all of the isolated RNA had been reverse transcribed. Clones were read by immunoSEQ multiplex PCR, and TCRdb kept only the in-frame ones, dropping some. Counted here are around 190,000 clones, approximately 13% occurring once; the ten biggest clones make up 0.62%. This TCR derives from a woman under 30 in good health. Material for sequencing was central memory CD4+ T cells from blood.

The CDR3 region is CASSLTENQPQHF. In DNA form, the CDR3 reads TGTGCCAGCAGCTTGACTGAGAATCAGCCCCAGCATTTT. The V and J genes are TRBV7-2 and TRBJ1-5; D gene unclear. The germline CDR1 and CDR2 sequences are SGHTA and FQGNSA. V lost 3 bases to trimming and J lost 4 bases, with 7 bases between them. This CDR3 has 13 amino acids.